These 23 T cell receptor beta chains came from one sample sequenced in a study of shared clonotypes between healthy human individuals. Data came from immunoSEQ multiplex PCR; TCRdb stores just in-frame clones and leaves some out. Here the sample spans about 690,000 clones, less than 95% being singletons. Material for sequencing was memory CD8+ T cells from PBMCs. Documented subset: CD45RO+ cells pooled with CCR7-negative TemRA cells. The receptor set was obtained from a young man in good health. Some clones in this sample may be carry-over from other donors' samples.

V gene TRBV7-9 combines with J gene TRBJ2-3; 9 positions agree with TRBD2. Germline trimming cut 1 base from V and 4 bases from J; bases unmatched to any gene: 6. CDR1 and CDR2 (germline): SEHNR, FQNEAQ (reference sequence). This CDR3 is 16 amino acids long. The CDR3 DNA follows: TGTGCCAGCAGCTTAGAGTTAGCGGGGGCGCCAGATACGCAGTATTTT. It is translated as CASSLELAGAPDTQYF.

The chain employs TRBV6-1 and TRBJ1-4; no reliable D call. Germline-derived CDR1 and CDR2 are MNHNS and SASEGT. Trimming removed 8 bases from V and 5 bases from J, with 18 bases in between. The CDR3 runs 15 residues. The CDR3 bases are TGTGCCAGCCTGAAGGCGGGTGCCCTCAATGAAAAACTGTTTTTT. Its translation is CASLKAGALNEKLFF.

The V and J genes are TRBV28 and TRBJ1-1; unclear D gene. There are 15 residues in the CDR3. V lost 2 bases, J lost 2 bases, and 12 bases lay in between. Germline loops: CDR1 MDHEN, CDR2 SYDVKM. CDR3 in DNA: TGTGCCAGCAGTTTAGCCGGGTCGAGAAACACTGAAGCTTTCTTT. Its translation: CASSLAGSRNTEAFF.

This chain connects TRBV11-2 to TRBJ2-6, with 7 bases that match TRBD1. Germline trimming cut 3 bases from V and 0 bases from J; bases unmatched to any gene: 11. This CDR3 has 19 amino acids. CDR1 and CDR2 from the germline V gene are SGHAT and FQNNGV. Here the CDR3 DNA reads TGTGCCAGCAGCTTTGCTACAGGGGCTCAAGTCTCTGGGGCCAACGTCCTGACTTTC. Amino acids: CASSFATGAQVSGANVLTF.

CDR3 region: CASSSPTGGPYEQYF. The CDR3 coding sequence is TGTGCCAGTAGTTCGCCGACAGGGGGTCCCTACGAGCAGTACTTC. V usage is TRBV19 and J usage is TRBJ2-7; 9 bases are a match to TRBD1. The CDR3 length is 15 residues. From germline, CDR1 is LNHDA and CDR2 SQIVND (reference sequence). The trim removed 5 bases at V and 2 bases at J, leaving 7 bases unmatched.

This clone appeared once. The chain combines TRBV4-3 with TRBJ2-7; perhaps TRBD2 as D (5 bases). CDR3 size: 14 residues. Per the germline V gene, CDR1 is LGHNA and CDR2 is YSLEER. V was shortened by 1 base and J by 3 bases, with 10 bases between the two germline ends. The CDR3 sequence is CASSQGTTNYEQYF. CDR3 in DNA: TGCGCCAGCAGCCAAGGGACGACTAACTACGAGCAGTACTTC.

This clone was observed at least ten times. The chain couples TRBV9 to TRBJ1-4; D unresolved. Germline values: CDR1 SGDLS, CDR2 YYNGEE. The V and J ends lost 3 bases and 6 bases respectively, with 15 bases between them. CDR3 length equals 15 residues. CDR3 region: CASSGYPSTHEKLFF. CDR3 nucleotide sequence: TGTGCCAGCAGCGGGTACCCATCCACCCATGAAAAACTGTTTTTT.

The chain recombines TRBV6-5 with TRBJ2-3; 8 nucleotides match TRBD1. Germline CDR1 and CDR2: MNHEY and SVGAGI. V lost 0 bases, J lost 3 bases, and 5 bases stayed unmatched. The CDR3 covers 16 residues. In nucleotides, the CDR3 is TGTGCCAGCAGTTACTCTCGGACAGGGTTGACAGATACGCAGTATTTT. This sequence encodes CASSYSRTGLTDTQYF.

V gene TRBV19 combines with J gene TRBJ2-7; 7 positions match TRBD1. CDR3 length: 15 amino acids. CDR1 is LNHDA and CDR2 is SQIVND in the germline V gene (reference sequence). V dropped 4 bases and J dropped 5; count of bases not matched to a gene: 11. CDR3 region: CASSRDSRGRDEQYF. Written as DNA, the CDR3 is TGTGCCAGTAGTAGGGACAGTCGCGGGCGGGACGAGCAGTACTTC.

This rearrangement joins TRBV6-5 to TRBJ2-5, with TRBD1 identical over 7 bases. From germline, CDR1 is MNHEY and CDR2 SVGAGI. The CDR3 covers 14 residues. With V trimmed by 2 bases and J by 4 bases, 4 bases remained unmatched. The CDR3 DNA follows: TGTGCCAGCAGTTACAGGGGGCGCGGAGAGACCCAGTACTTC. Amino acids: CASSYRGRGETQYF.

This chain joins TRBV4-3 and TRBJ2-7; TRBD1 agrees at 11 bases. The CDR3 has 15 residues. Germline assignment: CDR1 LGHNA and CDR2 YSLEER. V gave up 6 bases and J gave up 4 bases; unmatched junction bases: 8. CDR3 DNA sequence: TGCGCCAGCAGAACCTGGACAGGGGGCCGGTACGAGCAGTACTTC. It specifies CASRTWTGGRYEQYF.

About this clone: Other DNA sequences in this specimen translate into the identical CDR3. This rearrangement joins TRBV19 to TRBJ2-7; TRBD1 might be the D (5 bases). This CDR3 spans 13 amino acids. Trimming stripped 4 bases from V and 1 base from J, with 8 bases between. The germline V gene has CDR1 LNHDA and CDR2 SQIVND (reference sequence). CDR3 region: CASSTQGSYEQYF. The CDR3 DNA is TGTGCCAGTAGTACCCAGGGTTCCTACGAGCAGTACTTC.

V is TRBV9 and J is TRBJ2-1, with D possibly matching TRBD1 (6 bases). The CDR3 is made up of 13 amino acids. V dropped 5 bases and J dropped 7 bases, with 13 bases sitting between them. Germline V CDR1 and CDR2: SGDLS, YYNGEE. DNA of the CDR3: TGTGCCAGCAGGGGGGCTTGGAGTAATGAGCAGTTCTTC. It is translated as CASRGAWSNEQFF.

V is TRBV15 and J is TRBJ2-2; D unclear. V was clipped by 1 base and J by 8 bases, with 5 bases between them. The CDR3 runs to 12 residues. The germline CDR1 and CDR2 sequences are LNHNV and YYDKDF (reference sequence). The CDR3 loop reads CATSRGRGELFF. CDR3 nucleotides: TGTGCCACCAGCAGAGGGCGAGGGGAGCTGTTTTTT. The full variable domain, rest sourced from reference TRBV15 and TRBJ2-2, is DAMVIQNPRYQVTQFGKPVTLSCSQTLNHNVMYWYQQKSSQAPKLLFHYYDKDFNNEADTPDNFQSRRPNTSFCFLDIRSPGLGDTAMYLCATSRGRGELFFGEGSRLTVL.

This clone was counted between two and nine times. The V and J genes are TRBV4-1 and TRBJ1-1; 7 bases are a match to TRBD1. In germline, CDR1 is MGHRA, CDR2 YSYEKL. The V and J ends lost 5 bases and 0 bases, in that order; junction bases with no gene match: 6. The CDR3 totals 15 residues. The CDR3 nucleotides read TGCGCCAGCAGCGCACGGGACAGTCTGAACACTGAAGCTTTCTTT. Protein sequence: CASSARDSLNTEAFF.

The DNA of the CDR3 is TGCGCCAGCCGAGGTACCTCCTACAATGAGCAGTTCTTC. Its translation: CASRGTSYNEQFF. The genes are TRBV10-2 and TRBJ2-1, with unresolved D. The CDR3 has 13 amino acids. The V gene's germline CDR1 is WSHSY and CDR2 SAAADI. V was clipped by 8 bases and J by 0 bases, with 8 bases between them.

A note on this clone: The identical CDR3 is also encoded by other nucleotide sequences in the sample. The chain joins TRBV5-6 to TRBJ1-3, with D uncertain. Trimming stripped 0 bases from V and 4 bases from J, with 8 bases between. The CDR3 sequence is 14 residues long. Germline CDR1 is SGHDT and CDR2 is YYEEEE. The CDR3 sequence: CASSLAGSGNTIYF. CDR3 nucleotide sequence: TGTGCCAGCAGCTTGGCGGGGTCGGGAAACACCATATATTTT.

J is TRBJ1-5 and V is TRBV21-1. TRBV21-1 is termed a pseudogene. CDR3 length equals 15 residues. The CDR3 loop is CASSKPGDSNQPQHF. For the CDR3, the DNA is TGTGCCAGCAGCAAGCCCGGGGATAGCAATCAGCCCCAGCATTTT.

This clone has just a few counts. This sample also contains other DNA sequences that code for the same CDR3. The J gene is TRBJ2-6, the V gene TRBV27; D not resolved. V lost 3 bases and J lost 3, with 3 bases in between. Germline V CDR1 and CDR2: MNHEY, SMNVEV (reference sequence). This CDR3 comprises 13 residues. The DNA of the CDR3 is TGTGCCAGCAGTTTTGGTGGGGCCAACGTCCTGACTTTC. Protein sequence: CASSFGGANVLTF.

This chain connects TRBV9 to TRBJ2-1; 7 bases align to TRBD2. CDR1 and CDR2 (germline): SGDLS, YYNGEE. V was pared by 0 bases and J by 7 bases, with 13 bases of the junction left unmatched. There are 17 residues in the CDR3. This chain's CDR3 is CASSVGLAGGLGNEQFF. The CDR3 DNA reads as TGTGCCAGCAGCGTAGGGTTAGCGGGCGGGTTGGGGAATGAGCAGTTCTTC.

This chain joins TRBV28 and TRBJ1-2, with no clear D. The CDR3 runs to 14 residues. Germline-derived CDR1 and CDR2 are MDHEN and SYDVKM. V dropped 5 bases and J dropped 5 bases, with 15 bases sitting between them. The CDR3 loop is CASSPPGWAYGYTF. The CDR3 nucleotides are TGTGCCAGCAGTCCCCCCGGGTGGGCATATGGCTACACCTTC.

The CDR3 loop is CASRAGTGSYEQYF. CDR3 nucleotides: TGTGCCAGCAGGGCCGGGACAGGATCCTACGAGCAGTACTTC. This chain connects TRBV5-6 to TRBJ2-7; 8 bases agree with TRBD1. Germline assignment: CDR1 SGHDT and CDR2 YYEEEE. V lost 5 bases and J lost 1; bases outside the gene matches: 5. The CDR3 loop spans 14 amino acids. Filled out from reference TRBV5-6 and TRBJ2-7, the complete variable domain reads DAGVTQSPTHLIKTRGQQVTLRCSPKSGHDTVSWYQQALGQGPQFIFQYYEEEERQRGNFPDRFSGHQFPNYSSELNVNALLLGDSALYLCASRAGTGSYEQYFGPGTRLTVT.

This clone was detected ten times or more. In nucleotides, the CDR3 is TGTGCCAGCAGCTTTGGTGATAGCAATCAGCCCCAGCATTTT. Translating gives CASSFGDSNQPQHF. V gene TRBV5-6 combines with J gene TRBJ1-5; D gene unclear. Germline CDR1 reads SGHDT; CDR2 reads YYEEEE. The CDR3 consists of 14 residues. Deletions cut 2 bases from V and 0 bases from J, with 6 bases between.